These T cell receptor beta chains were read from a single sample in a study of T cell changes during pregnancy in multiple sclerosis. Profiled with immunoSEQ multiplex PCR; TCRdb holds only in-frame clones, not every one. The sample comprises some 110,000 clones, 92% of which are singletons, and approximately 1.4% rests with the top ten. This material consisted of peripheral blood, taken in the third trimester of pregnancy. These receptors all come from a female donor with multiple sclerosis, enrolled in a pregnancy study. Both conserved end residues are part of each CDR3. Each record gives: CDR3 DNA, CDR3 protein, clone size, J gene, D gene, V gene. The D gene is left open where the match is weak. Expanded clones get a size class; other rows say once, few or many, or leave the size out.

DNA: TGCGCCAGCAGTTCACAGGGACTAGCGGGAGGAAATGAGCAGTTCTTC
CDR3: CASSSQGLAGGNEQFF
size: NA
J: TRBJ2-1
D: TRBD2
V: TRBV10-2

DNA: TGTGCCTGGAGTGTACAAGCGGGAGGAACCCCTTCCTACAATGAGCAGTTCTTC
CDR3: CAWSVQAGGTPSYNEQFF
size: NA
J: TRBJ2-1
D: TRBD2
V: TRBV30

DNA: TGTGCCAGCAGCTTGAGCATACTAAACACTGAAGCTTTCTTT
CDR3: CASSLSILNTEAFF
size: NA
J: TRBJ1-1
D: NA
V: TRBV5-4

DNA: TGTGCCAGCAGTTTACGGCAGGGTAGTTACGAGCAGTACTTC
CDR3: CASSLRQGSYEQYF
size: once
J: TRBJ2-7
D: NA
V: TRBV27

DNA: TGTGCCAGCAGCTTAGGGGGGGGGCAGTATGGCTACACCTTC
CDR3: CASSLGGGQYGYTF
size: NA
J: TRBJ1-2
D: NA
V: TRBV7-2

DNA: TGCGCCAGTTCATTAGAGGACTATGGCTACACCTTC
CDR3: CASSLEDYGYTF
size: NA
J: TRBJ1-2
D: NA
V: TRBV5-1

DNA: TGTGCCAACGGACTAGCGGGAACCGGGGAGCTGTTTTTT
CDR3: CANGLAGTGELFF
size: NA
J: TRBJ2-2
D: TRBD2
V: TRBV6-1

DNA: TGTGCCAGCTCACCACCTCCCTCGGAGGGTTCTCTAGCCAAAAACATTCAGTACTTC
CDR3: CASSPPPSEGSLAKNIQYF
size: NA
J: TRBJ2-4
D: NA
V: TRBV18

DNA: TGTGCCAGCAGTGAAGAAGGAACAGGGGGGGAAGCTTTCTTT
CDR3: CASSEEGTGGEAFF
size: NA
J: TRBJ1-1
D: TRBD1
V: TRBV6-1

DNA: TGTGCCAGCTCACCAGTAGGGACAGGGGCGGCCAACACTGAAGCTTTCTTT
CDR3: CASSPVGTGAANTEAFF
size: NA
J: TRBJ1-1
D: TRBD1
V: TRBV18

DNA: TGTGCCAGCAGCTTAGGCGGACAGATAGCCTACAATGAGCAGTTCTTC
CDR3: CASSLGGQIAYNEQFF
size: once
J: TRBJ2-1
D: NA
V: TRBV7-6

DNA: TGTGCCAGCAGCCTGGGACAGGTCAATTCACCCCTCCACTTT
CDR3: CASSLGQVNSPLHF
size: NA
J: TRBJ1-6
D: TRBD1
V: TRBV6-6

DNA: TGTGCCAGCAGCTTAAGCAGGGCCAGCACAGATACGCAGTATTTT
CDR3: CASSLSRASTDTQYF
size: NA
J: TRBJ2-3
D: NA
V: TRBV7-2

DNA: TGCGCCAGCAAGGGGCAGGGTCGGTCTGGAAACACCATATATTTT
CDR3: CASKGQGRSGNTIYF
size: NA
J: TRBJ1-3
D: NA
V: TRBV5-1

DNA: TGTGCCAGCTCACCTGGACTGGGAACTAGTGAAGCTTTCTTT
CDR3: CASSPGLGTSEAFF
size: NA
J: TRBJ1-1
D: NA
V: TRBV18

DNA: TGTGCCAGCAGCTTAGGGGGGGCGCCGGGCAATCAGCCCCAGCATTTT
CDR3: CASSLGGAPGNQPQHF
size: NA
J: TRBJ1-5
D: NA
V: TRBV7-3

DNA: TGTGCCTGGGCGACAGGGGGCAGCTATGGCTACACCTTC
CDR3: CAWATGGSYGYTF
size: NA
J: TRBJ1-2
D: TRBD1
V: TRBV30

DNA: TGTGCCAGCAGCCGACAGGGACAGAACACTGAAGCTTTCTTT
CDR3: CASSRQGQNTEAFF
size: NA
J: TRBJ1-1
D: TRBD1
V: TRBV5-8

DNA: TGTGCCAGCAGTTCCCCTACCGGGACTAGCGGGAGGAACACCGGGGAGCTGTTTTTT
CDR3: CASSSPTGTSGRNTGELFF
size: NA
J: TRBJ2-2
D: TRBD2
V: TRBV28

DNA: TGTGCCAGCAGCGTAGCCACTAGCGGGGGAAACGGGGAGCTGTTTTTT
CDR3: CASSVATSGGNGELFF
size: NA
J: TRBJ2-2
D: TRBD2
V: TRBV9

DNA: TGTGCCAGTAGTACCCAACCTCCACAGGGCGTCAACACTGAAGCTTTCTTT
CDR3: CASSTQPPQGVNTEAFF
size: NA
J: TRBJ1-1
D: NA
V: TRBV19

DNA: TGCGCCAGCAGCTCCCTTGAGGGGGGGCCCCCAGATACGCAGTATTTT
CDR3: CASSSLEGGPPDTQYF
size: NA
J: TRBJ2-3
D: NA
V: TRBV5-1

DNA: TGTGCCAGCAGTGGACAACGCGGCTACACCTTC
CDR3: CASSGQRGYTF
size: NA
J: TRBJ1-2
D: NA
V: TRBV28

DNA: TGTGCCAGCAGTCAGGGTTCCGGGGAGCTGTTTTTT
CDR3: CASSQGSGELFF
size: once
J: TRBJ2-2
D: NA
V: TRBV27

DNA: TGTGCCAGCACGGACAGGGGGAGCACAGATACGCAGTATTTT
CDR3: CASTDRGSTDTQYF
size: NA
J: TRBJ2-3
D: TRBD1
V: TRBV2

DNA: TGTGCCAGCAGTTACCTCGGGACAGGGAACTCCTACAATGAGCAGTTCTTC
CDR3: CASSYLGTGNSYNEQFF
size: NA
J: TRBJ2-1
D: TRBD1
V: TRBV27

DNA: TGTGCCAGCAGTGAGCTGGGAGCTAGCACAGATACGCAGTATTTT
CDR3: CASSELGASTDTQYF
size: NA
J: TRBJ2-3
D: NA
V: TRBV6-1

DNA: TGTGCCAGCACCTGGGGACTGGACAGGGCAGGCTCACCCCTCCACTTT
CDR3: CASTWGLDRAGSPLHF
size: NA
J: TRBJ1-6
D: TRBD1
V: TRBV5-5

DNA: TGCAGCGTTGACGCGGGGGGAGGGGATACGCAGTATTTT
CDR3: CSVDAGGGDTQYF
size: NA
J: TRBJ2-3
D: TRBD2
V: TRBV29-1

DNA: TGTGCCTGGGACAGGGGTGACTATGGCTACACCTTC
CDR3: CAWDRGDYGYTF
size: NA
J: TRBJ1-2
D: TRBD1
V: TRBV30

DNA: TGTGCCAGCAGCATCGGGGGGGGCTTTTCCGAAAAACTGTTTTTT
CDR3: CASSIGGGFSEKLFF
size: NA
J: TRBJ1-4
D: NA
V: TRBV9

DNA: TGTGTCAGAAGTAACTTAGCGGAAGTTACCTACGAGCAGTACTTC
CDR3: CVRSNLAEVTYEQYF
size: NA
J: TRBJ2-7
D: NA
V: TRBV7-5

DNA: TGCGCCAGCAGGGGAGGCATGAACACTGAAGCTTTCTTT
CDR3: CASRGGMNTEAFF
size: NA
J: TRBJ1-1
D: NA
V: TRBV5-1

DNA: TGCGCCAGCAGCTTCACCCTTACTACCGGGGAGCTGTTTTTT
CDR3: CASSFTLTTGELFF
size: once
J: TRBJ2-2
D: NA
V: TRBV5-1

DNA: TGTGCCAGCAGCTCGTCCAGGGGGCAGGGTGAGCAGTTCTTC
CDR3: CASSSSRGQGEQFF
size: NA
J: TRBJ2-1
D: TRBD1
V: TRBV11-3

DNA: TGTGCCAGCAGCGCCCGACAGGGAGTCGGGGAGCTGTTTTTT
CDR3: CASSARQGVGELFF
size: NA
J: TRBJ2-2
D: TRBD1
V: TRBV7-9

DNA: TGTGCCAGCAGTTTACCTACAGGGGGCGGTGAGCAGTTCTTC
CDR3: CASSLPTGGGEQFF
size: NA
J: TRBJ2-1
D: TRBD1
V: TRBV27

DNA: TGTGCCTGGAGGTATAGCGGGAGATCCTACAATGAGCAGTTCTTC
CDR3: CAWRYSGRSYNEQFF
size: NA
J: TRBJ2-1
D: TRBD2
V: TRBV30

DNA: TGCGCCAGCAGCTTGGAGGGGTTGGATACGCAGTATTTT
CDR3: CASSLEGLDTQYF
size: once
J: TRBJ2-3
D: NA
V: TRBV5-1

DNA: TGTGCCAGCAGTTTATCGATCCTCCTCCCGGGACAGGGACCCTACGAGCAGTACTTC
CDR3: CASSLSILLPGQGPYEQYF
size: NA
J: TRBJ2-7
D: TRBD1
V: TRBV27

DNA: TGTGCCAGCAGCCCAGGGGGCTTGACAGATACGCAGTATTTT
CDR3: CASSPGGLTDTQYF
size: NA
J: TRBJ2-3
D: TRBD1
V: TRBV11-3

DNA: TGTGCCAGCAGCGTAGGTCAAGGGGTCACGGACATTCAGTACTTC
CDR3: CASSVGQGVTDIQYF
size: NA
J: TRBJ2-4
D: NA
V: TRBV9

DNA: TGTGCCTGGAGTGTTTTGGCTAGCGGGCACGAGCAGTACTTC
CDR3: CAWSVLASGHEQYF
size: NA
J: TRBJ2-7
D: TRBD2
V: TRBV30

DNA: TGTGCCAGCAGTTTCGTAATGGGCCGGATGAACACTGAAGCTTTCTTT
CDR3: CASSFVMGRMNTEAFF
size: once
J: TRBJ1-1
D: NA
V: TRBV6-6

DNA: TGTGCCAGTAGCGCTAGCGGGGGCCGGTCCTACAATGAGCAGTTCTTC
CDR3: CASSASGGRSYNEQFF
size: NA
J: TRBJ2-1
D: TRBD2
V: TRBV19

DNA: TGTGCCAGTAGTATTAGAACTAGCGGGAGTGGCGAGCAGTACTTC
CDR3: CASSIRTSGSGEQYF
size: NA
J: TRBJ2-7
D: TRBD2
V: TRBV19

DNA: TGCGCCAGCAGCTTCGGGGGGACTAACTATGGCTACACCTTC
CDR3: CASSFGGTNYGYTF
size: NA
J: TRBJ1-2
D: NA
V: TRBV5-1

DNA: TGTGCCAGCAGCTCAGCGGGGGTTATTGGTGAGCAGTTCTTC
CDR3: CASSSAGVIGEQFF
size: NA
J: TRBJ2-1
D: TRBD2
V: TRBV11-2

DNA: TGTGCCTGGAGTGTACAATGGGGCTTTAACACTGAAGCTTTCTTT
CDR3: CAWSVQWGFNTEAFF
size: NA
J: TRBJ1-1
D: NA
V: TRBV30

DNA: TGTGCCAGCAGCCAAGATTCTCGAGGGACGAACACCGGGGAGCTGTTTTTT
CDR3: CASSQDSRGTNTGELFF
size: NA
J: TRBJ2-2
D: NA
V: TRBV4-2

DNA: TGTGCCAGCAGCCAAGCCACCGGGACTAGTGACGAGACCCAGTACTTC
CDR3: CASSQATGTSDETQYF
size: NA
J: TRBJ2-5
D: TRBD2
V: TRBV4-2

DNA: TGCAGCGTTGGCAGGGCGAACACCGGGGAGCTGTTTTTT
CDR3: CSVGRANTGELFF
size: NA
J: TRBJ2-2
D: NA
V: TRBV29-1

DNA: TGTGCCAGCAGCTCGAACCCGGGGGGGGACAGGGGTGACTATGGCTACACCTTC
CDR3: CASSSNPGGDRGDYGYTF
size: once
J: TRBJ1-2
D: TRBD1
V: TRBV9

DNA: TGTGCCACCAGCAGAGAAAACGGGAGGGGTAGCGGGGGGAACACAGATACGCAGTATTTT
CDR3: CATSRENGRGSGGNTDTQYF
size: NA
J: TRBJ2-3
D: TRBD2
V: TRBV15

DNA: TGTGCCAGCAGCTACAGGAGCGGGAATGAAAAACTGTTTTTT
CDR3: CASSYRSGNEKLFF
size: NA
J: TRBJ1-4
D: NA
V: TRBV13

DNA: TGTGCCAGCAGGCCTCCGGGACAGGGAAATTTGAACTATGGCTACACCTTC
CDR3: CASRPPGQGNLNYGYTF
size: NA
J: TRBJ1-2
D: TRBD1
V: TRBV2

DNA: TGTGCCAGTAGTCCGACAGGGCCCCAGCCCCAGCATTTT
CDR3: CASSPTGPQPQHF
size: NA
J: TRBJ1-5
D: TRBD1
V: TRBV19